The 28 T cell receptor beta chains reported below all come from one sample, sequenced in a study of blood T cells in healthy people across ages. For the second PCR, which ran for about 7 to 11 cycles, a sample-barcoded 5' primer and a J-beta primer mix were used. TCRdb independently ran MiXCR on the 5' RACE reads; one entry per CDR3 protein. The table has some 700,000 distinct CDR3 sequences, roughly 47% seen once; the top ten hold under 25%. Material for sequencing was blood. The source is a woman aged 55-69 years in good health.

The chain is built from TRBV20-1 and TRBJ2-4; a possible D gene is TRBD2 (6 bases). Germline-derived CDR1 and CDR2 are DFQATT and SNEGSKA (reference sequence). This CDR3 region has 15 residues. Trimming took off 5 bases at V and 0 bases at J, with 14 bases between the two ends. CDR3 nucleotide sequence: TGCAGTGCTTCGAGCGGGCAGGTAGCCAAAAACATTCAGTACTTC. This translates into CSASSGQVAKNIQYF.

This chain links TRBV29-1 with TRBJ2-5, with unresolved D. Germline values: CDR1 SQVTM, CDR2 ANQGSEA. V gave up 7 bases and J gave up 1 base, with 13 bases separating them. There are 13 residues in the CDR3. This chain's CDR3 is CSARKDLQETQYF. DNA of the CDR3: TGCAGCGCCCGTAAGGACCTCCAAGAGACCCAGTACTTC.

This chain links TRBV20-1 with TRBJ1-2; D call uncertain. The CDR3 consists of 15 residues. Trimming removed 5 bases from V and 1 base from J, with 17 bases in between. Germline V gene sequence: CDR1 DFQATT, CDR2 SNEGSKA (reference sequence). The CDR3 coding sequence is TGCAGTGCTTCAGAGGGAGGCAGCTTTAACTATGGCTACACCTTC. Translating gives CSASEGGSFNYGYTF.

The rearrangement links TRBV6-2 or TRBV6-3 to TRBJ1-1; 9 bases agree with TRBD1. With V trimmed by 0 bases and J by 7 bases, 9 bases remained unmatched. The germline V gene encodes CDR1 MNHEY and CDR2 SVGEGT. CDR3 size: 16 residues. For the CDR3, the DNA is TGTGCCAGCAGTTACTCTGGGACAGGGTCCCGCATTGAAGCTTTCTTT. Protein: CASSYSGTGSRIEAFF.

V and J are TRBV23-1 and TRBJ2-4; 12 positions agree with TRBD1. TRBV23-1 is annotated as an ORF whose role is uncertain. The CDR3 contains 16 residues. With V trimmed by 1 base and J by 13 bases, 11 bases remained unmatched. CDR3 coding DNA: TGCGCCAGCAGTCAATGTTCGGGACAGGGGGCAGGTGAGCAGTACTTC. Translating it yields CASSQCSGQGAGEQYF.

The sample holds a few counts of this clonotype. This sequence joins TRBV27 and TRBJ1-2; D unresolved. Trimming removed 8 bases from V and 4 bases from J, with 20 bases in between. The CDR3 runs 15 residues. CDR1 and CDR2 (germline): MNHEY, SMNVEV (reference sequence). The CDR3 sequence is CASHSWPPDVYGYTF. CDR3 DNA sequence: TGTGCCAGCCATTCCTGGCCCCCTGATGTCTATGGCTACACCTTC.

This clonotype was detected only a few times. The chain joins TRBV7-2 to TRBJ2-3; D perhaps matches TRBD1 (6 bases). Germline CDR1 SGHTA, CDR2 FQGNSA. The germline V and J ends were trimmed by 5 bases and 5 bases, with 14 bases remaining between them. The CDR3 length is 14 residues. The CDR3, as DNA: TGTGCCAGCAGCCCGGGACATACGAAAGATACGCAGTATTTT. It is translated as CASSPGHTKDTQYF.

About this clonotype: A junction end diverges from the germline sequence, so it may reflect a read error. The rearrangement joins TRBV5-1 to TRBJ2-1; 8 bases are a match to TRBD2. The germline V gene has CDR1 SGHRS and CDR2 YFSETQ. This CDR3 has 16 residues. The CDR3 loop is CASSGRGIAGNNELFF. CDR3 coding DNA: TGCGCCAGCAGCGGCCGGGGGATAGCGGGAAACAATGAGCTGTTCTTC.

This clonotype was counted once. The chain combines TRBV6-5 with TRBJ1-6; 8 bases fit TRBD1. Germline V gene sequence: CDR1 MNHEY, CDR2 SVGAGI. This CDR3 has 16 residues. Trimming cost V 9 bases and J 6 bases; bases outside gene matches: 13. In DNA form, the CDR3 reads TGTGCCAGTCATTCGGGCAGGGGGCGAATTAATTCACCCCTCCACTTT. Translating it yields CASHSGRGRINSPLHF.

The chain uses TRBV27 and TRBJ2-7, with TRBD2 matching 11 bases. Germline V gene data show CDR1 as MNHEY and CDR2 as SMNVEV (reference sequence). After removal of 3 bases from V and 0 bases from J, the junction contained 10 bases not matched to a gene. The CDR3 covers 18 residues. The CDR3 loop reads CASSLFYSGRGHSYEQYF. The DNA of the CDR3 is TGTGCCAGCAGTTTGTTCTATAGCGGGAGGGGGCACTCCTACGAGCAGTACTTC.

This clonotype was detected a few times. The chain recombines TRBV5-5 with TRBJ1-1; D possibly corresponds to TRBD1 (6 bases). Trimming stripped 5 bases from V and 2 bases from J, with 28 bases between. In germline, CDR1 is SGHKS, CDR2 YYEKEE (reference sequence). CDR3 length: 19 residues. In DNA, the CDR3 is TGTGCCAGCAGGTCCCAAGACGGAGGGGGAGGGTTAGGAAACACTGAAGCTTTCTTT. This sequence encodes CASRSQDGGGGLGNTEAFF.

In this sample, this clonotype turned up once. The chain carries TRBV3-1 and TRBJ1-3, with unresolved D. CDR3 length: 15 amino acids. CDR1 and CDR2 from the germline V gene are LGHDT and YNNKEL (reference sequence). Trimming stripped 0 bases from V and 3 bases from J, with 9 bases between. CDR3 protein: CASSQDRVSGNTIYF. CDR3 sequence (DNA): TGTGCCAGCAGCCAAGATAGGGTCAGTGGAAACACCATATATTTT.

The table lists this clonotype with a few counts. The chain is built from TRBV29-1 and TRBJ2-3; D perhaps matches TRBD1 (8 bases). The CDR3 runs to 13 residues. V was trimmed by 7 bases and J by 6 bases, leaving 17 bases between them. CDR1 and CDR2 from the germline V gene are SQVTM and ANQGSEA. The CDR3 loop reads CSGNRGEGDTQYF. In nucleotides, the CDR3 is TGCAGCGGGAACAGGGGGGAGGGGGATACGCAGTATTTT.

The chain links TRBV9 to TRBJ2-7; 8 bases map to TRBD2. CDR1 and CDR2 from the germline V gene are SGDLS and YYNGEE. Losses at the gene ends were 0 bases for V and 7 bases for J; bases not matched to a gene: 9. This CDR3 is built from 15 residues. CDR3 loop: CASSVGSGAYNEQYF. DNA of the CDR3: TGTGCCAGCAGCGTAGGTAGCGGGGCCTACAATGAGCAGTACTTC.

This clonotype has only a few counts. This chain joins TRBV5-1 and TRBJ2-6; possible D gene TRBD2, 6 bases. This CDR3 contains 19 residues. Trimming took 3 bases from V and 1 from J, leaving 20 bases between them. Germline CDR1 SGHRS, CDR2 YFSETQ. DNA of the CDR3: TGCGCCAGCAGCTGGGGGGTTAGGGCCGCGAGATCTGGGGCCAACGTCCTGACTTTC. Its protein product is CASSWGVRAARSGANVLTF.

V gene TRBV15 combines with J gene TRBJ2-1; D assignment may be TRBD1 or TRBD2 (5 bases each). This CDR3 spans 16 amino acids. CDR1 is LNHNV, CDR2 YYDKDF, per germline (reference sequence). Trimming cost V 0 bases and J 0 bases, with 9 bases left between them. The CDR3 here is CATSRDSGSSYNEQFF. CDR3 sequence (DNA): TGTGCCACCAGCAGAGATTCAGGGAGCTCCTACAATGAGCAGTTCTTC.

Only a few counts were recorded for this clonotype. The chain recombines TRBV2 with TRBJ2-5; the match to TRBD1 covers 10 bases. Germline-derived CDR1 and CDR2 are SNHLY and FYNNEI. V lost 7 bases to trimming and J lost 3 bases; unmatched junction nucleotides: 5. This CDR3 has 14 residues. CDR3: CASIRDRGKETQYF. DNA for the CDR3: TGTGCCAGCATCCGGGACAGGGGAAAAGAGACCCAGTACTTC.

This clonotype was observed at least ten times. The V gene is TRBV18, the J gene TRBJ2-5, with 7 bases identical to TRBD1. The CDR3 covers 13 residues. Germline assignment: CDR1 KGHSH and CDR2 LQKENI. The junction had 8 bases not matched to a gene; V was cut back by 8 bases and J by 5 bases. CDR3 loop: CASSRQGRETQYF. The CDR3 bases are TGTGCCAGCAGTCGACAGGGTCGGGAGACCCAGTACTTC. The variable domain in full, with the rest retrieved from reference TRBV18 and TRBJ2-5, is NAGVMQNPRHLVRRRGQEARLRCSPMKGHSHVYWYRQLPEEGLKFMVYLQKENIIDESGMPKERFSAEFPKEGPSILRIQQVVRGDSAAYFCASSRQGRETQYFGPGTRLLVL.

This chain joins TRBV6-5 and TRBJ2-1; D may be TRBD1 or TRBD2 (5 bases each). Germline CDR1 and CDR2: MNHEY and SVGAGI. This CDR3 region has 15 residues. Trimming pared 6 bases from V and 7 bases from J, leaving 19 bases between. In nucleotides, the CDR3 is TGTGCCAGCAGCATCCGGGACCTCGGAATGAATGAGCAGTTCTTC. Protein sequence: CASSIRDLGMNEQFF.

CDR3 nucleotides: TGTGCCAGCAGCCAAGAGTCTCGAGAGACCCAGTACTTC. Translated, it gives CASSQESRETQYF. This chain uses TRBV3-1 with TRBJ2-5; D is unclear. V was pared by 0 bases and J by 4 bases, with 6 bases between. The CDR3 length is 13 residues. CDR1 is LGHDT and CDR2 is YNNKEL in the germline V gene (reference sequence).

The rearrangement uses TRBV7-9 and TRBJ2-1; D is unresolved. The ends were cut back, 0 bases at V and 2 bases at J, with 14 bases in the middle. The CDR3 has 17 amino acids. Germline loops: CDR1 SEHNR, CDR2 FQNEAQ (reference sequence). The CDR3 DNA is TGTGCCAGCAGCTTAGCGCTCGGACGGATGGCCTACAATGAGCAGTTCTTC. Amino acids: CASSLALGRMAYNEQFF.

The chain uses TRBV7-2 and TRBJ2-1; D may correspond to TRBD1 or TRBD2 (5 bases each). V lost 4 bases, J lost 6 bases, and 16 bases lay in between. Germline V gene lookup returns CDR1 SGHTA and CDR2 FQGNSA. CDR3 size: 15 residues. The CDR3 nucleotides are TGTGCCAGCAGCTCCCCCCCGGTGGGGGTCAATGAGCAGTTCTTC. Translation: CASSSPPVGVNEQFF.

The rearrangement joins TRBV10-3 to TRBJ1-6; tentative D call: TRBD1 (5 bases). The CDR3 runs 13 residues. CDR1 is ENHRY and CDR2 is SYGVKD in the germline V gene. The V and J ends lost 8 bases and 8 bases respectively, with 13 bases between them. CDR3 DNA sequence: TGTGCCATCGGAGGCAGGGCGGATTCACCCCTCCACTTT. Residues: CAIGGRADSPLHF.

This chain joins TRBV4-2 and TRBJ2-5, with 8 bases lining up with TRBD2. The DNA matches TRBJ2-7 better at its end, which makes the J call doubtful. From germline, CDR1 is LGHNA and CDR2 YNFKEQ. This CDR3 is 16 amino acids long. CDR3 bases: TGTGCCAGCGGCCCCCCGAGTAGCGGGACACCCTACGAGCAGTACTTC. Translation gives CASGPPSSGTPYEQYF.

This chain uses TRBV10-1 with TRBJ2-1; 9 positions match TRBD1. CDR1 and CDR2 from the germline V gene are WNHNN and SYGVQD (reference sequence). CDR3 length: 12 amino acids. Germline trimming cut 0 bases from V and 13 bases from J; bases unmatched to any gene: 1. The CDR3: CASSESTGGQFF. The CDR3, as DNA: TGCGCCAGCAGTGAGTCCACAGGGGGCCAGTTCTTC.

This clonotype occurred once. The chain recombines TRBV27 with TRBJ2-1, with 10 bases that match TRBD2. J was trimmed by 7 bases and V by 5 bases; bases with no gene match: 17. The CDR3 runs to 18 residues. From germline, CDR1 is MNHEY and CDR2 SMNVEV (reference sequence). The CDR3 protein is CASSPLASGGPNYNEQFF. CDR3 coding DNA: TGTGCCAGCAGTCCTTTGGCTAGCGGGGGCCCTAACTATAATGAGCAGTTCTTC.

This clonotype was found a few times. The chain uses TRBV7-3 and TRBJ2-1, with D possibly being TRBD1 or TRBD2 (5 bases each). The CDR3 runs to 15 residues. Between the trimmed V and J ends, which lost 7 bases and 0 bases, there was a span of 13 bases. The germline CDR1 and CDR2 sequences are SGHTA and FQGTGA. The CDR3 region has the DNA TGTGCCAGCACCCGGGGCGGTAGCTCCTACAATGAGCAGTTCTTC. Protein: CASTRGGSSYNEQFF.

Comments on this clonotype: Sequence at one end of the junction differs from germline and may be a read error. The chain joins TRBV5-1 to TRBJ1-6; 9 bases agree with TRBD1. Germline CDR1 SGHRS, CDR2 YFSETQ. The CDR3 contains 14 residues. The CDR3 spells CTSNEGQGDSPLHF. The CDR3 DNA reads TGCACCAGCAACGAGGGACAGGGAGATTCACCCCTCCACTTT.